The 26 T cell receptor beta chains below were found in one sample sequenced in a study of blood T cell repertoires in COVID-19. The assay was immunoSEQ multiplex PCR, and TCRdb's table has in-frame clones only and misses some. The table records hundreds of thousands of clones, roughly 87% of them present only once. Sequenced input: PBMCs or T cells enriched from blood (not recorded which). These receptors all come from a woman aged 25 to 39 with acute COVID-19.

A few counts support this clone. This chain uses TRBV3-1 (or the pseudogene TRBV3-2) with TRBJ1-1, with D possibly TRBD1 on 5 matching bases. CDR1 LGHDT and CDR2 YNNKEL come from the germline V gene (reference sequence). The germline V and J ends were trimmed by 4 bases and 4 bases, with 13 bases remaining between them. This CDR3 comprises 14 residues. DNA of the CDR3: TGTGCCAGCAGCCTCGGGGCGGGGGGCACTGAAGCTTTCTTT. This gives the protein CASSLGAGGTEAFF.

This chain links TRBV6-6 with TRBJ1-6; D is ambiguous. Trimming took off 7 bases at V and 5 bases at J, with 6 bases between the two ends. Looked up from germline, CDR1 is MNHNY and CDR2 is SVGAGI (reference sequence). The CDR3 runs to 12 residues. The CDR3 region is CASKSDNSPLHF. The CDR3 DNA follows: TGTGCCAGCAAGTCAGATAATTCACCCCTCCACTTT.

The chain recombines TRBV2 with TRBJ2-7; the match to TRBD2 covers 11 bases. After removal of 6 bases from V and 3 bases from J, the junction contained 7 bases not matched to a gene. CDR3 size: 15 residues. Germline V gives CDR1 SNHLY, CDR2 FYNNEI. As DNA, the CDR3 is TGTGCCAGCAGACCACTAGCGGGGGTCCGCTACGAGCAGTACTTC. It is translated as CASRPLAGVRYEQYF.

J is TRBJ1-5 and V is TRBV7-3; maybe TRBD1 (5 bases). The germline CDR1 and CDR2 sequences are SGHTA and FQGTGA. V shed 5 bases and J shed 4 bases, with 9 bases lying between them. The CDR3 length is 13 residues. The chain's CDR3 is CASSLGANQPQHF. Written as DNA, the CDR3 is TGTGCCAGCAGCCTAGGGGCAAATCAGCCCCAGCATTTT.

The gene calls are TRBV5-1 and TRBJ2-7, with 8 bases aligning to TRBD2. CDR1 SGHRS and CDR2 YFSETQ come from the germline V gene. This CDR3 spans 16 amino acids. V was pared by 4 bases and J by 0 bases, with 9 bases of the junction left unmatched. The CDR3 reads CASSPHGGVSSYEQYF. The CDR3 DNA sequence: TGCGCCAGCAGCCCGCACGGGGGGGTTAGCTCCTACGAGCAGTACTTC.

The chain couples TRBV11-3 to TRBJ1-1; maybe TRBD1 (5 bases). CDR3 length: 13 residues. Germline-derived CDR1 and CDR2 are SGHNT and YENEEA. Trimming removed 4 bases at V and 1 base at J, with 7 bases between. The CDR3 here is CASSSGGNTEAFF. The CDR3, as DNA: TGTGCCAGCAGCTCGGGGGGGAACACTGAAGCTTTCTTT.

The chain joins TRBV28 to TRBJ2-7, with D perhaps matching TRBD1 (6 bases). The CDR3 length is 18 residues. Germline V gene sequence: CDR1 MDHEN, CDR2 SYDVKM. Trimming stripped 8 bases from V and 7 bases from J, with 33 bases between. The CDR3 DNA is TGTGCCAGCGACGGTTCAGTAGGGACACCTCGGGTCCTGGGGGAGCAGTACTTC. It encodes CASDGSVGTPRVLGEQYF.

The V and J genes are TRBV6-6 and TRBJ1-5; TRBD1 agrees at 10 bases. The CDR3 spans 16 residues. In germline, CDR1 is MNHNY, CDR2 SVGAGI (reference sequence). With 7 bases clipped from V and 11 bases from J, the junction kept 17 bases outside the gene matches. CDR3 sequence: CASKKGQGPGFGAQHF. The CDR3 DNA follows: TGTGCCAGCAAAAAGGGACAGGGGCCGGGGTTTGGGGCCCAGCATTTT.

V and J are TRBV18 and TRBJ1-4, with a possible D match to TRBD1 (5 bases). Germline lookup yields CDR1 KGHSH and CDR2 LQKENI. V was shortened by 5 bases and J by 5 bases, with 18 bases between the two germline ends. This CDR3 spans 16 amino acids. CDR3 nucleotides: TGTGCCAGCTCATATGACAAGGGGCGCATCAATGAAAAACTGTTTTTT. It yields the protein CASSYDKGRINEKLFF.

This sequence joins TRBV29-1 and TRBJ2-6, with a possible D match to TRBD2 (5 bases). The V and J ends lost 4 bases and 2 bases respectively, with 9 bases between them. Per germline, CDR1 SQVTM and CDR2 ANQGSEA. CDR3 length: 14 residues. The CDR3 sequence is CSVAEGTGANVLTF. The DNA of the CDR3 is TGCAGCGTTGCCGAGGGAACTGGGGCCAACGTCCTGACTTTC.

The rearrangement joins TRBV29-1 to TRBJ2-7; 8 bases are shared with TRBD1. The CDR3 extends over 14 amino acids. The germline CDR1 and CDR2 sequences are SQVTM and ANQGSEA. The J segment lost 3 bases and the V segment lost 3 bases, leaving 7 bases of the junction unmatched. The CDR3 nucleotides are TGCAGCGTTGATCCCGGGACAGGAAGCTACGAGCAGTACTTC. Encoded protein: CSVDPGTGSYEQYF.

The sample holds a few counts of this clone. The rearrangement joins TRBV11-2 to TRBJ1-1, with D maybe TRBD1 (5 bases). CDR1 is SGHAT, CDR2 FQNNGV, per germline. The germline V and J ends were trimmed by 0 bases and 6 bases, with 14 bases remaining between them. This CDR3 is built from 15 residues. The CDR3 is CASSLDHGGVSEAFF. In nucleotides, the CDR3 is TGTGCCAGCAGCTTAGATCACGGGGGGGTTTCTGAAGCTTTCTTT.

The V call is TRBV20-1, the J call TRBJ2-1; 13 nucleotides align to TRBD2. This CDR3 is 15 amino acids long. The V segment lost 3 bases and the J segment 10 bases; nucleotides outside the gene matches: 9. Per germline, CDR1 DFQATT and CDR2 SNEGSKA (reference sequence). The CDR3 nucleotides are TGCAGTGCTAGTTTACTAGCGGGAGGGCCGGGGGAGCAGTTCTTC. It is translated as CSASLLAGGPGEQFF.

The gene calls are TRBV9 and TRBJ2-7; TRBD1 is a possible D gene (7 bases). V was pared by 2 bases and J by 5 bases, with 20 bases between. This CDR3 is built from 16 residues. CDR1 SGDLS and CDR2 YYNGEE come from the germline V gene. The CDR3 bases are TGTGCCAGCAGCGTCGACCAGGGGGGCTGGGACCACGAGCAGTACTTC. It is translated as CASSVDQGGWDHEQYF.

The chain has TRBV27 and TRBJ1-2, with a tentative D call TRBD1 (5 bases). Looked up from germline, CDR1 is MNHEY and CDR2 is SMNVEV (reference sequence). This CDR3 is built from 15 residues. The ends were cut back, 4 bases at V and 2 bases at J, with 14 bases in the middle. CDR3 sequence: CASSSPGQGNYGYTF. As DNA, the CDR3 is TGTGCCAGCAGTTCCCCCGGTCAGGGAAACTATGGCTACACCTTC.

V gene TRBV15 combines with J gene TRBJ1-3; no definite D call. Germline values: CDR1 LNHNV, CDR2 YYDKDF (reference sequence). Deletions cut 0 bases from V and 0 bases from J, with 6 bases between. The CDR3 contains 15 residues. CDR3 sequence reads: CATSRDRSSGNTIYF. The CDR3 bases are TGTGCCACCAGCAGAGATCGCAGCTCTGGAAACACCATATATTTT.

J is TRBJ1-1 and V is TRBV30; TRBD1 agrees at 7 bases. The CDR3 has 14 residues. V shed 3 bases and J 11 bases; nucleotides not matched to a gene: 15. Germline CDR1 GTSNPN, CDR2 SVGIG (reference sequence). For the CDR3, the DNA is TGTGCCTGGAGCCCTACCCTGACAGGGAGAGGGGCTTTCTTT. It specifies CAWSPTLTGRGAFF.

The chain combines TRBV24-1 with TRBJ2-1, with 8 bases that match TRBD2. This CDR3 spans 15 amino acids. Germline CDR1 reads KGHDR; CDR2 reads SFDVKD. With V trimmed by 3 bases and J by 7 bases, 7 bases remained unmatched. The DNA of the CDR3 is TGTGCCACCAGTGATCCGGGGGGGTCTAGGAATGAGCAGTTCTTC. Its translation is CATSDPGGSRNEQFF.

The rearrangement uses TRBV5-6 and TRBJ2-7; TRBD1 agrees at 8 bases. CDR1 and CDR2 (germline): SGHDT, YYEEEE. V shed 4 bases and J 1 base; nucleotides not matched to a gene: 7. The CDR3 has 15 amino acids. CDR3 nucleotides: TGTGCCAGCAGCGTCCGACAGGGGTTATCCTACGAGCAGTACTTC. Protein: CASSVRQGLSYEQYF.

The J gene is TRBJ2-1, the V gene TRBV5-1; 7 bases map to TRBD1. The CDR3 sequence is 14 residues long. V dropped 4 bases and J dropped 7; count of bases not matched to a gene: 8. Germline CDR1 SGHRS, CDR2 YFSETQ. This CDR3 reads CASSPLQGRNEQFF. CDR3 nucleotide sequence: TGCGCCAGCAGCCCACTACAGGGGAGAAATGAGCAGTTCTTC.

The chain recombines TRBV27 with TRBJ2-1; possibly TRBD1 for D (5 bases). V was shortened by 6 bases and J by 4 bases, with 10 bases between the two germline ends. This CDR3 comprises 13 residues. From germline, CDR1 is MNHEY and CDR2 SMNVEV (reference sequence). The CDR3: CASRIQGYNEQFF. DNA for the CDR3: TGTGCCAGCAGAATCCAGGGTTACAATGAGCAGTTCTTC.

The chain carries TRBV7-3 and TRBJ1-1, with 9 bases matching TRBD1. The CDR3 consists of 16 residues. The germline gives CDR1 SGHTA, CDR2 FQGTGA. The J segment lost 1 base and the V segment lost 5 bases, leaving 8 bases of the junction unmatched. Written as DNA, the CDR3 is TGTGCCAGCAGCCTTACAGGGGGCCGCAAGAACACTGAAGCTTTCTTT. Protein product: CASSLTGGRKNTEAFF.

The V and J genes are TRBV5-6 and TRBJ2-1; 9 positions match TRBD1. Germline V gene lookup returns CDR1 SGHDT and CDR2 YYEEEE. CDR3 length: 14 residues. Losses at the gene ends were 7 bases for V and 5 bases for J; bases not matched to a gene: 7. CDR3: CASRGQGGHNEQFF. The CDR3 nucleotides read TGTGCCAGCCGGGGACAGGGTGGTCACAATGAGCAGTTCTTC.

V and J are TRBV27 and TRBJ1-1; 8 bases map to TRBD1. Germline V lookup: CDR1 MNHEY, CDR2 SMNVEV (reference sequence). V shed 6 bases and J 0 bases; nucleotides not matched to a gene: 12. This CDR3 comprises 17 residues. DNA of the CDR3: TGTGCCAGCAGACGGGACAGGCGCGGAAGGATGAACACTGAAGCTTTCTTT. Its translation is CASRRDRRGRMNTEAFF.

The chain recombines TRBV18 with TRBJ1-1, with D perhaps matching TRBD1 (5 bases). Germline CDR1 reads KGHSH; CDR2 reads LQKENI. Trimming took 5 bases from V and 3 from J, leaving 16 bases between them. The CDR3 has 15 residues. CDR3 in amino acids: CASSALTGQYTEAFF. The CDR3 DNA follows: TGTGCCAGCTCAGCATTAACAGGTCAATACACTGAAGCTTTCTTT.

This clone was counted once. This chain joins TRBV2 and TRBJ1-6, with a tentative D call TRBD1 (5 bases). Germline loops: CDR1 SNHLY, CDR2 FYNNEI. Between the trimmed V and J ends, which lost 10 bases and 5 bases, there was a span of 12 bases. This CDR3 has 13 amino acids. CDR3 sequence reads: CATHRRDNSPLHF. The DNA for the CDR3 is TGTGCCACTCACAGGAGGGATAATTCACCCCTCCACTTT.